Listed here is a single TCR beta chain. The CDR3 length is 15 residues. The data were produced by immunoSEQ multiplex PCR, yet TCRdb's version contains in-frame clones alone and is incomplete. Counted here are about 150,000 clones, 80% to 90% occurring once; the ten biggest clones make up roughly 14%. This specimen belongs to a study of blood T cell repertoires in COVID-19. Source material: peripheral blood. The chain carries TRBV21-1 and TRBJ1-5. TRBV21-1 is noted as a pseudogene. The sequence was collected from a woman aged 40-49 years with acute or convalescent COVID-19. CDR3 region: CASSPRRQRGQPQHF. The CDR3 bases are TGTGCCAGCAGCCCCCGTAGGCAGCGGGGTCAGCCCCAGCATTTT.